One sample yielded the 2 T cell receptor beta chains listed below, sequenced in a study of blood T cell repertoires in COVID-19 (TCRdb year 2020). Library prep was done by the immunoSEQ multiplex PCR assay. TCRdb retrieved this table from immuneACCESS and kept in-frame rearrangements only. Not all clones are present; in checked studies, unresolved V genes account for under half, and no reason is known for the remainder. Here the sample has some 110,000 clones; roughly 80% occur a single time. Around 2.5% of the sample belongs to the ten largest clones. Sequenced material: peripheral blood. These receptor sequences come from a man aged 50-59 years with acute or convalescent COVID-19.

This clone was counted many times. This chain joins TRBV10-3 and TRBJ2-1; 11 nucleotides align to TRBD1. After removal of 4 bases from V and 7 bases from J, the junction contained 9 bases not matched to a gene. The CDR3 contains 16 residues. Germline lookup yields CDR1 ENHRY and CDR2 SYGVKD. Here the CDR3 DNA reads TGTGCCATCAGTGGGAAGTCGGGACAGGGGGGGAATGAGCAGTTCTTC. Protein product: CAISGKSGQGGNEQFF.

The rearrangement uses TRBV6-6 and TRBJ2-1; tentatively, D is TRBD1 (6 bases). Trimming removed 4 bases from V and 4 bases from J, with 8 bases in between. Germline-derived CDR1 and CDR2 are MNHNY and SVGAGI (reference sequence). There are 13 residues in the CDR3. The CDR3 sequence: CASSLQGYNEQFF. The CDR3 nucleotides are TGTGCCAGCAGTTTACAGGGTTACAATGAGCAGTTCTTC.